Listed below are T cell receptor beta chains from one sample, sequenced in a study of sequential checkpoint blockade in melanoma. Assay: immunoSEQ multiplex PCR; the TCRdb copy retains only in-frame clones and omits some. The sample lists roughly 2,500 clones, about a fifth seen once, with 4.3% in the top ten. The source was tumor tissue (inferred from file names), collected from a patient given nivolumab and ipilimumab in sequence. All receptors derive from a human donor with melanoma. CDR3s include the opening cysteine and the closing phenylalanine or tryptophan. A D gene is named only where the DNA matches it firmly. Rows may omit the clone size; those that give it use once, few, many or a size class.

>TRBV6-8|few|.|TRBJ2-6
CASNSQVILSGANVLTF
TGTGCCAGTAATTCACAGGTTATACTCTCTGGGGCCAACGTCCTGACTTTC
>TRBV28|.|TRBD2|TRBJ2-1
CASSLELAGVDEQFF
TGTGCCAGCAGTTTAGAACTAGCGGGAGTCGATGAGCAGTTCTTC
>TRBV11-3|.|TRBD2|TRBJ2-2
CASSGRLARGGELFF
TGTGCCAGCAGCGGGCGACTAGCGAGGGGCGGGGAGCTGTTTTTT
>TRBV11-3|medium-sized|.|TRBJ1-1
CASSPLGGGYTEAFF
TGTGCCAGCAGCCCTCTGGGAGGGGGATACACTGAAGCTTTCTTT
>TRBV15|few|.|TRBJ1-1
CATSRGDRNTEAFF
TGTGCCACCAGCAGAGGAGATAGGAACACTGAAGCTTTCTTT
>TRBV6-8|.|.|TRBJ2-5
CASSSPTGAQETQYF
TGTGCCAGCAGCTCCCCCACGGGGGCCCAAGAGACCCAGTACTTC
>TRBV9|medium-sized|.|TRBJ2-7
CASSVGQSSYEQYF
TGTGCCAGCAGCGTCGGGCAGAGCTCCTACGAGCAGTACTTC
>TRBV9|many|TRBD2|TRBJ2-6
CASSTGGASGANVLTF
TGTGCCAGCAGCACCGGGGGGGCCTCCGGGGCCAACGTCCTGACTTTC
>TRBV6-8|.|.|TRBJ1-4
CASSSPPDEKLFF
TGTGCCAGCAGTTCACCACCGGATGAAAAACTGTTTTTT
>TRBV5-1|.|.|TRBJ2-3
CASSLVILRGTDTQYF
TGCGCCAGCAGCTTGGTGATCCTGAGGGGTACAGATACGCAGTATTTT
>TRBV29-1|once|.|TRBJ2-2
CSVRVRTGELFF
TGCAGCGTGAGAGTTAGGACCGGGGAGCTGTTTTTT
>TRBV5-1|once|TRBD2|TRBJ2-3
CASSLLASGASTDTQYF
TGCGCCAGCAGCTTGTTAGCTAGCGGAGCGAGCACAGATACGCAGTATTTT
>TRBV28|few|TRBD2|TRBJ2-3
CASSLAPGLGSITDTQYF
TGTGCCAGCAGTTTGGCCCCGGGACTAGGGTCAATCACAGATACGCAGTATTTT
>TRBV19|few|.|TRBJ2-2
CASSIWRDSYNTGELFF
TGTGCCAGTAGCATCTGGAGGGACAGCTACAACACCGGGGAGCTGTTTTTT
>TRBV11-3|medium-sized|TRBD2|TRBJ2-5
CASSLTGGEETQYF
TGTGCCAGCAGCTTGACGGGGGGGGAAGAGACCCAGTACTTC
>TRBV6-8|medium-sized|TRBD2|TRBJ2-1
CASSEAGGRTSGRGEQFF
TGTGCCAGCAGTGAGGCCGGGGGTCGCACTAGCGGGAGGGGCGAGCAGTTCTTC
>TRBV30|few|.|TRBJ1-5
CAWSVPAFTNQPQHF
TGTGCCTGGAGTGTTCCGGCCTTTACAAATCAGCCCCAGCATTTT
>TRBV14|.|.|TRBJ2-7
CASSQFGASYEQYF
TGTGCCAGCAGCCAGTTCGGGGCTTCGTACGAGCAGTACTTC
>TRBV11-3|.|.|TRBJ2-3
CASSLGGKRTDTQYF
TGTGCCAGCAGCTTGGGGGGAAAGCGGACAGATACGCAGTATTTT
>TRBV6-8|.|.|TRBJ2-2
CASSSTNTGELFF
TGTGCCAGCAGTTCAACGAACACCGGGGAGCTGTTTTTT
>TRBV6-8|.|TRBD1|TRBJ2-7
CASRWDREAYEQYF
TGTGCCAGCAGGTGGGACAGGGAGGCATACGAGCAGTACTTC
>TRBV6-8|medium-sized|.|TRBJ2-6
CASSPLAGDSGANVLTF
TGTGCCAGCAGTCCCCTTGCGGGCGACTCTGGGGCCAACGTCCTGACTTTC
>TRBV11-3|medium-sized|.|TRBJ2-1
CASSLGLTANDEQFF
TGTGCCAGCAGCTTGGGACTCACCGCGAATGATGAGCAGTTCTTC
>TRBV6-7|few|.|TRBJ2-5
CASSYWETQYF
TGTGCCAGCAGTTACTGGGAGACCCAGTACTTC
>TRBV11-3|medium-sized|.|TRBJ1-3
CASSYIGSGNTIYF
TGTGCCAGCAGCTACATAGGTAGTGGAAACACCATATATTTT
>TRBV11-3|many|TRBD2|TRBJ2-5
CASSDGLAGGLETQYF
TGTGCCAGCAGCGATGGACTAGCGGGAGGTTTAGAGACCCAGTACTTC
>TRBV28|few|.|TRBJ1-5
CASSFGQFLNQPQHF
TGTGCCAGCAGTTTTGGACAGTTCCTTAATCAGCCCCAGCATTTT
>TRBV6-8|few|.|TRBJ1-2
CATRPVPNYGYTF
TGTGCCACACGCCCCGTCCCTAACTATGGCTACACCTTC